These 8 T cell receptor beta chains were sequenced from one sample in a study of vaccination effects on CD4 cells after COVID-19. Antigens of these TCRs are unknown. Sequencing was preceded by expansion of antigen-specific CD4+ T cells with viral peptide pools in the ViraFEST assay. Cells that had been cultured for roughly 9 days were the source of isolated CD4+ T cells. Their SARS-CoV-2 infection, verified by PCR, occurred between March and December 2020. Produced via immunoSEQ multiplex PCR; TCRdb's table is partial and in-frame only. The sample contains around 26,000 clones, 75% to 80% of which appear only once. Sequenced here: CD4+ T cells from PBMCs cultured with HCoV-NL63 spike peptides, sampled before COVID-19 vaccination. These receptors all stem from a human donor who had a prior SARS-CoV-2 infection.

The chain couples TRBV7-6 to TRBJ2-3, with 9 positions matching TRBD2. The CDR3 consists of 16 residues. Germline CDR1 reads SGHVS; CDR2 reads FNYEAQ. The trim removed 5 bases at V and 2 bases at J, leaving 8 bases unmatched. The CDR3 sequence is CASSLMTSGTTDTQYF. In DNA form, the CDR3 reads TGTGCCAGCAGCCTGATGACTAGCGGAACCACAGATACGCAGTATTTT.

The rearrangement links TRBV7-6 to TRBJ2-3; D possibly corresponds to TRBD1 (6 bases). Germline V gene data show CDR1 as SGHVS and CDR2 as FNYEAQ. The V end lost 2 bases, the J end lost 4 bases, and 16 bases lay between the germline ends. The CDR3 sequence is 16 residues long. The CDR3 loop is CASSLRVKGDADTQYF. The CDR3 nucleotides read TGTGCCAGCAGCTTACGCGTTAAGGGGGACGCAGATACGCAGTATTTT.

This clone has a handful of counts. V gene TRBV7-9 combines with J gene TRBJ1-3; no reliable D call. V was cut by 5 bases and J by 0 bases, with 11 bases left in between. Germline CDR1 is SEHNR and CDR2 is FQNEAQ (reference sequence). This CDR3 is built from 15 residues. The CDR3 DNA reads as TGTGCCAGCAGCCCCCGAGGCTTCTCTGGAAACACCATATATTTT. Protein: CASSPRGFSGNTIYF.

This chain links TRBV11-3 with TRBJ1-1; no clear D. There are 13 residues in the CDR3. In germline, CDR1 is SGHNT, CDR2 YENEEA. V was cut by 4 bases and J by 1 base, with 7 bases left in between. The chain's CDR3 is CASSSGENTEAFF. CDR3 bases: TGTGCCAGCAGCTCCGGGGAGAACACTGAAGCTTTCTTT.

The chain uses TRBV11-3 and TRBJ2-5, with D perhaps assigned TRBD1 or TRBD2 (5 bases each). Germline V gene sequence: CDR1 SGHNT, CDR2 YENEEA. The CDR3 is 15 amino acids. Between the trimmed V and J ends, which lost 4 bases and 5 bases, there was a span of 17 bases. The CDR3 DNA reads TGTGCCAGCAGCTCGACAGTTGGGCGAGGGGAGACCCAGTACTTC. This gives the protein CASSSTVGRGETQYF. Based on the CDR3 plus reference TRBV11-3 and TRBJ2-5, the full variable domain is EAGVVQSPRYKIIEKKQPVAFWCNPISGHNTLYWYLQNLGQGPELLIRYENEEAVDDSQLPKDRFSAERLKGVDSTLKIQPAELGDSAVYLCASSSTVGRGETQYFGPGTRLLVL.

The chain employs TRBV6-6 and TRBJ2-3; D is perhaps TRBD2 (5 bases). The length of the CDR3 is 15 residues. V was cut by 2 bases and J by 7 bases, with 16 bases left in between. Germline V lookup: CDR1 MNHNY, CDR2 SVGAGI (reference sequence). CDR3 amino acids: CASSYGQTFGNTQYF. In DNA, the CDR3 is TGTGCCAGCAGTTACGGGCAGACCTTCGGGAATACGCAGTATTTT.

The chain has TRBV19 and TRBJ2-2; D is unclear. The CDR3 totals 15 residues. Germline V gene data show CDR1 as LNHDA and CDR2 as SQIVND (reference sequence). Trimming left V 3 bases short and J 4 bases short, with 12 bases between. The CDR3 loop is CASSISAYSTGELFF. CDR3 DNA: TGTGCCAGTAGTATTTCGGCCTATAGCACCGGGGAGCTGTTTTTT.

J is TRBJ1-2 and V is TRBV28, with 7 bases that match TRBD1. Looked up from germline, CDR1 is MDHEN and CDR2 is SYDVKM. The length of the CDR3 is 17 residues. V lost 5 bases and J lost 1; bases outside the gene matches: 13. The CDR3 DNA follows: TGTGCCAGCAGTATATCGACAGGGTCGGTGTATAACTATGGCTACACCTTC. This sequence encodes CASSISTGSVYNYGYTF.